Shown below are 19 T cell receptor beta chains from a single sample sequenced in a study of long-term antiretroviral therapy in people with HIV. The immunoSEQ assay was v3.0, run at survey level. Data came from immunoSEQ multiplex PCR; TCRdb stores just in-frame clones and leaves some out. The table includes about 15,000 clones, 85% to 90% detected once. The sample consisted of unsorted PBMCs, taken 6.9 years after starting antiretroviral therapy. The source is a man aged 45-65 years with HIV.

V usage is TRBV7-2 and J usage is TRBJ2-7; weak D call: TRBD1 (8 bases). From germline, CDR1 is SGHTA and CDR2 FQGNSA. With 6 bases removed from V and 7 bases from J, the gap between germline ends came to 16 bases. The CDR3 contains 13 residues. The CDR3 bases are TGTGCCAGCAGTCGACAGGGGAGGGGGGAGCAGTACTTC. As protein: CASSRQGRGEQYF.

The gene calls are TRBV5-1 and TRBJ2-1, with TRBD2 matching 8 bases. The CDR3 contains 16 residues. The germline CDR1 and CDR2 sequences are SGHRS and YFSETQ. V lost 0 bases, J lost 3 bases, and 5 bases stayed unmatched. CDR3 in DNA: TGCGCCAGCAGCTTGGTGGTGACTAGCGACTACAATGAGCAGTTCTTC. Encoded protein: CASSLVVTSDYNEQFF.

This chain joins TRBV27 and TRBJ2-3; D unclear. This CDR3 contains 14 residues. CDR1 MNHEY and CDR2 SMNVEV come from the germline V gene (reference sequence). Trimming removed 5 bases from V and 0 bases from J, with 9 bases in between. The CDR3 nucleotides read TGTGCCAGCAGTCCCCCTCAAAGCACAGATACGCAGTATTTT. Translation: CASSPPQSTDTQYF.

The chain links TRBV9 to TRBJ1-1; 7 bases are a match to TRBD1. Germline assignment: CDR1 SGDLS and CDR2 YYNGEE. The V segment lost 4 bases and the J segment 0 bases; nucleotides outside the gene matches: 3. The CDR3 contains 14 residues. The CDR3 region is CASSRDSLNTEAFF. In DNA, the CDR3 is TGTGCCAGCAGCCGGGACAGTTTGAACACTGAAGCTTTCTTT.

The CDR3, as DNA: TGCAGCGTTATAGAGGGCTACTACGAGCAGTACTTC. This codes for CSVIEGYYEQYF. This chain joins TRBV29-1 and TRBJ2-7; tentative D call: TRBD2 (5 bases). CDR1 and CDR2 from the germline V gene are SQVTM and ANQGSEA. The V end was cut by 5 bases, the J end by 3 bases, with 11 bases between. The CDR3 is 12 amino acids.

This chain links TRBV29-1 with TRBJ2-2, with 9 bases fitting TRBD2. CDR3 size: 14 residues. J gave up 3 bases and V 4 bases, and 3 bases lay outside the gene matches. CDR1 and CDR2 (germline): SQVTM, ANQGSEA. In nucleotides, the CDR3 is TGCAGCGTTGGGACTAGCGACTACACCGGGGAGCTGTTTTTT. This translates into CSVGTSDYTGELFF.

The rearrangement links TRBV7-9 to TRBJ2-5; 11 positions match TRBD2. With 7 bases clipped from V and 4 bases from J, the junction kept 8 bases outside the gene matches. Germline V CDR1 and CDR2: SEHNR, FQNEAQ (reference sequence). The CDR3 covers 15 residues. The CDR3 sequence: CASNPLAGVTETQYF. Here the CDR3 DNA reads TGTGCCAGCAACCCACTAGCGGGAGTCACAGAGACCCAGTACTTC.

The rearrangement joins TRBV6-1 to TRBJ2-1; unclear D gene. Germline lookup yields CDR1 MNHNS and CDR2 SASEGT. The CDR3 runs 13 residues. V lost 3 bases, J lost 12 bases, and 15 bases lay in between. CDR3 in DNA: TGTGCCAGCAGTGATGACTGGCGATTTGGGCAGTTCTTC. Its protein is CASSDDWRFGQFF.

The V gene is TRBV5-1, the J gene TRBJ2-7; 7 bases fit TRBD2. Looked up from germline, CDR1 is SGHRS and CDR2 is YFSETQ. V lost 1 base to trimming and J lost 2 bases; unmatched junction nucleotides: 6. This CDR3 is built from 15 residues. The CDR3 loop is CASSLTSSGTYEQYF. The CDR3 DNA reads as TGCGCCAGCAGCTTGACCTCTAGCGGAACCTACGAGCAGTACTTC.

The V call is TRBV11-2, the J call TRBJ2-2, with TRBD1 identical over 7 bases. This CDR3 contains 17 residues. V gave up 4 bases and J gave up 3 bases; unmatched junction bases: 11. The germline gives CDR1 SGHAT, CDR2 FQNNGV. The CDR3 coding sequence is TGTGCCAGCAGCTCGGGACAGTTTTATCCGGACACCGGGGAGCTGTTTTTT. Protein sequence: CASSSGQFYPDTGELFF.

The V gene is TRBV5-1, the J gene TRBJ2-3; 8 bases agree with TRBD1. CDR3 length: 14 amino acids. Losses at the gene ends were 4 bases for V and 6 bases for J; bases not matched to a gene: 7. Germline lookup yields CDR1 SGHRS and CDR2 YFSETQ. The chain's CDR3 is CASSLDRARDTQYF. The CDR3 nucleotides are TGCGCCAGCAGCCTGGACAGGGCCAGGGATACGCAGTATTTT.

This clone was counted once. The J gene is TRBJ2-5, the V gene TRBV5-1; D gene ambiguous. CDR3 size: 14 residues. The V and J ends lost 4 bases and 2 bases respectively, with 12 bases between them. The germline V gene encodes CDR1 SGHRS and CDR2 YFSETQ. CDR3 protein: CASSPLVGQETQYF. The CDR3 coding sequence is TGCGCCAGCAGCCCCCTAGTAGGGCAAGAGACCCAGTACTTC.

In this sample, this clone is large. V gene TRBV6-1 combines with J gene TRBJ1-2, with D unclear. V was pared by 2 bases and J by 8 bases, with 12 bases between. CDR3 length equals 13 residues. Germline-derived CDR1 and CDR2 are MNHNS and SASEGT. CDR3 in amino acids: CASSETQSPGYTF. CDR3 bases: TGTGCCAGCAGTGAAACCCAGTCTCCAGGCTACACCTTC.

This clone was detected only a few times. The chain has TRBV27 and TRBJ2-7; 14 nucleotides line up with TRBD2. The CDR3 length is 15 residues. Germline lookup yields CDR1 MNHEY and CDR2 SMNVEV (reference sequence). V gave up 5 bases and J gave up 4 bases; unmatched junction bases: 4. Here the CDR3 reads CASSTRTSGRYEQYF. In DNA, the CDR3 is TGTGCCAGCAGTACCCGGACTAGCGGGAGGTACGAGCAGTACTTC.

The V gene is TRBV7-3, the J gene TRBJ2-6; 8 nucleotides agree with TRBD1. Trimming removed 7 bases from V and 0 bases from J; junction bases left unmatched: 8. The CDR3 is 17 amino acids. CDR1 is SGHTA, CDR2 FQGTGA, per germline. Here the CDR3 reads CASKRTGYSSGANVLTF. The CDR3 DNA sequence: TGTGCCAGCAAAAGGACAGGGTATAGCTCTGGGGCCAACGTCCTGACTTTC.

The V call is TRBV7-9, the J call TRBJ2-7, with D unresolved. The germline gives CDR1 SEHNR, CDR2 FQNEAQ (reference sequence). Trimming removed 5 bases at V and 4 bases at J, with 12 bases between. This CDR3 region has 13 residues. This CDR3 is CASSPSNSYEQYF. CDR3 bases: TGTGCCAGCAGCCCATCAAATTCTTACGAGCAGTACTTC.

The V call is TRBV7-3, the J call TRBJ2-1; 9 nucleotides agree with TRBD2. There are 16 residues in the CDR3. Germline loops: CDR1 SGHTA, CDR2 FQGTGA. The junction had 4 bases not matched to a gene; V was cut back by 0 bases and J by 4 bases. CDR3 loop: CASSLTAGGLYNEQFF. The CDR3 coding sequence is TGTGCCAGCAGCTTAACAGCGGGAGGACTGTACAATGAGCAGTTCTTC.

This chain connects TRBV6-6 to TRBJ2-7; weak D call: TRBD2 (6 bases). This CDR3 spans 14 amino acids. Trimming removed 6 bases from V and 1 base from J, with 13 bases in between. Germline lookup yields CDR1 MNHNY and CDR2 SVGAGI (reference sequence). The CDR3 bases are TGTGCCAGCAGCGGGAGAATAGGATCCTACGAGCAGTACTTC. Translation gives CASSGRIGSYEQYF.

This chain uses TRBV7-3 with TRBJ1-2; 7 nucleotides agree with TRBD1. Per the germline V gene, CDR1 is SGHTA and CDR2 is FQGTGA. The CDR3 spans 15 residues. Unmatched junction bases numbered 10, after V lost 4 bases and J lost 5 bases. CDR3 sequence reads: CASSSWTGGEYGYTF. CDR3 DNA sequence: TGTGCCAGCAGCTCCTGGACAGGAGGGGAGTATGGCTACACCTTC.